A selection of T cell receptor beta chains follows, all from one sample in a study of identical twins. TCRdb used MiXCR to reprocess the 5' RACE reads, holding one entry per CDR3 protein. The sample lists about 200,000 distinct CDR3 sequences, approximately 8.3% occurring once. These data were likewise used in another study, on yellow fever vaccine responses in identical twins.

Material for sequencing was memory (CD45RO+) T cells sorted from blood. All receptors derive from a woman aged 18-35 years in good health. The CDR3 runs from the conserved cysteine through the conserved F or W. A D gene is named only where the DNA matches it firmly. Only some rows state a clone size, as once, few, many or a class for expanded clones.

D: NA; V: TRBV11-2; size: few; J: TRBJ2-2; CDR3: CASSLDSGFRQHTGELFF; DNA: TGTGCCAGCAGCTTAGATAGTGGTTTTCGGCAGCACACCGGGGAGCTGTTTTTT
D: NA; V: TRBV20-1; size: NA; J: TRBJ1-2; CDR3: CSARDNSGAPRGYTF; DNA: TGCAGTGCTAGAGATAATTCGGGGGCCCCCCGGGGCTACACCTTC
D: NA; V: TRBV20-1; size: NA; J: TRBJ2-3; CDR3: CSARDSSAGTADTQYF; DNA: TGCAGTGCTAGAGACTCCAGCGCCGGGACTGCAGATACGCAGTATTTT
D: TRBD2; V: TRBV12-3/TRBV12-4; size: few; J: TRBJ2-2; CDR3: CASSLAQLAGNTGELFF; DNA: TGTGCCAGCAGTTTAGCCCAACTAGCGGGCAACACCGGGGAGCTGTTTTTT
D: NA; V: TRBV6-1; size: few; J: TRBJ2-2; CDR3: CASTLKPGLAGELFF; DNA: TGTGCCAGCACTCTGAAGCCAGGGTTGGCCGGGGAGCTGTTTTTT
D: NA; V: TRBV12-3/TRBV12-4; size: many; J: TRBJ1-2; CDR3: CASSLDGNRGNYTF; DNA: TGTGCCAGCAGTTTAGATGGGAATCGGGGGAACTACACCTTC
D: TRBD1; V: TRBV5-1; size: many; J: TRBJ2-5; CDR3: CASRQTGGAEETQYF; DNA: TGCGCCAGCAGACAGACAGGGGGCGCGGAAGAGACCCAGTACTTC
D: TRBD1; V: TRBV6-4; size: NA; J: TRBJ2-3; CDR3: CASSDSTSSQGGTDTQYF; DNA: TGTGCCAGCAGTGACTCGACCTCCTCCCAGGGGGGCACAGATACGCAGTATTTT
D: NA; V: TRBV20-1; size: NA; J: TRBJ1-1; CDR3: CSAPQAAFPEAFF; DNA: TGCAGTGCTCCACAAGCGGCGTTCCCTGAAGCTTTCTTT
D: TRBD2; V: TRBV18; size: few; J: TRBJ2-7; CDR3: CASSLGTSSGKKPYEQYF; DNA: TGTGCCAGCTCACTTGGGACTAGCAGTGGTAAAAAACCCTACGAGCAGTACTTC
D: TRBD1; V: TRBV20-1; size: NA; J: TRBJ1-6; CDR3: CSARGDRANTRALHF; DNA: TGCAGTGCTAGGGGGGACAGGGCAAATACTCGAGCCCTCCACTTT
D: TRBD2; V: TRBV5-1; size: NA; J: TRBJ2-5; CDR3: CASSFSSGGFQETQYF; DNA: TGCGCCAGCAGCTTTTCTAGCGGGGGCTTTCAAGAGACCCAGTACTTC
D: TRBD2; V: TRBV29-1; size: many; J: TRBJ2-1; CDR3: CSVRLAGGNEQFF; DNA: TGCAGCGTTCGACTAGCGGGAGGGAATGAGCAGTTCTTC
D: NA; V: TRBV18; size: NA; J: TRBJ2-3; CDR3: CASSPPTKTDTQYF; DNA: TGTGCCAGCTCACCACCGACTAAAACAGATACGCAGTATTTT
D: TRBD1; V: TRBV2; size: few; J: TRBJ2-7; CDR3: CARQGYEQYF; DNA: TGTGCCAGACAGGGGTACGAGCAGTACTTC
D: TRBD2; V: TRBV25-1; size: many; J: TRBJ2-3; CDR3: CASSEPPRRGGGDTQYF; DNA: TGTGCCAGCAGTGAACCACCCCGGCGGGGGGGCGGGGATACGCAGTATTTT
D: TRBD2; V: TRBV7-2; size: few; J: TRBJ2-1; CDR3: CASSFGTSGGNEQFF; DNA: TGTGCCAGCAGCTTCGGGACTAGCGGGGGTAATGAGCAGTTCTTC
D: NA; V: TRBV7-9; size: few; J: TRBJ2-1; CDR3: CASSLLLQANGDEQFF; DNA: TGTGCCAGCAGCCTACTACTACAGGCAAACGGGGATGAGCAGTTCTTC
D: TRBD1; V: TRBV6-2/TRBV6-3; size: few; J: TRBJ1-2; CDR3: CASRLTGMHGYTF; DNA: TGTGCCAGCAGACTGACAGGGATGCATGGCTACACCTTC
D: TRBD2; V: TRBV7-3; size: NA; J: TRBJ2-1; CDR3: CASSSSGGFNEQFF; DNA: TGTGCCAGCAGCTCTAGCGGGGGGTTTAATGAGCAGTTCTTC
D: NA; V: TRBV6-2/TRBV6-3; size: NA; J: TRBJ1-1; CDR3: CASSSDRSKAFF; DNA: TGTGCCAGCAGTTCCGACAGGAGTAAAGCTTTCTTT
D: NA; V: TRBV6-1; size: many; J: TRBJ1-1; CDR3: CASSERANTEAFF; DNA: TGTGCCAGCAGTGAACGGGCGAACACTGAAGCTTTCTTT
D: NA; V: TRBV21-1; size: few; J: TRBJ2-2; CDR3: CASTTGDTGELFF; DNA: TGTGCCAGCACCACAGGGGACACCGGGGAGCTGTTTTTT
D: NA; V: TRBV19; size: few; J: TRBJ2-7; CDR3: CASSIDRGSYEQYF; DNA: TGTGCCAGTAGTATAGACCGGGGATCCTACGAGCAGTACTTC
D: NA; V: TRBV20-1; size: NA; J: TRBJ2-1; CDR3: CSPQRNEQFF; DNA: TGCAGTCCCCAGAGGAATGAGCAGTTCTTC
D: TRBD1; V: TRBV20-1; size: few; J: TRBJ2-1; CDR3: CSARDPLGQGNEQFF; DNA: TGCAGTGCTAGAGATCCATTGGGACAGGGCAATGAGCAGTTCTTC
D: NA; V: TRBV19; size: few; J: TRBJ1-1; CDR3: CASLTGNTEAFF; DNA: TGTGCCAGTCTAACGGGGAACACTGAAGCTTTCTTT
D: NA; V: TRBV24-1; size: many; J: TRBJ2-7; CDR3: CATSEGHFYEQYF; DNA: TGTGCCACCAGTGAGGGACATTTTTACGAGCAGTACTTC
D: TRBD1; V: TRBV29-1; size: few; J: TRBJ2-1; CDR3: CSVDHPGQKYNEQFF; DNA: TGCAGCGTTGACCACCCGGGACAGAAGTACAATGAGCAGTTCTTC
D: NA; V: TRBV4-2; size: many; J: TRBJ2-2; CDR3: CASSQDRAAQGGGELFF; DNA: TGTGCCAGCAGCCAAGACCGGGCCGCCCAAGGTGGCGGGGAGCTGTTTTTT
D: TRBD1; V: TRBV6-2/TRBV6-3; size: few; J: TRBJ1-5; CDR3: CASSYPGGLNQPQHF; DNA: TGTGCCAGCAGTTACCCAGGGGGCTTGAATCAGCCCCAGCATTTT
D: NA; V: TRBV5-4; size: NA; J: TRBJ2-7; CDR3: CASSLQGLSEQYF; DNA: TGTGCCAGCAGTCTACAGGGTCTGAGCGAGCAGTACTTC
D: NA; V: TRBV7-3; size: many; J: TRBJ2-3; CDR3: CASRSTAADTQYF; DNA: TGTGCCAGCAGGTCAACGGCGGCAGATACGCAGTATTTT
D: NA; V: TRBV9; size: NA; J: TRBJ2-4; CDR3: CASSLKWGEDIQYF; DNA: TGTGCCAGCAGCCTGAAGTGGGGTGAGGACATTCAGTACTTC
D: NA; V: TRBV20-1; size: many; J: TRBJ2-1; CDR3: CSARRTGLSYNEQFF; DNA: TGCAGTGCAAGAAGAACGGGACTGAGCTACAATGAGCAGTTCTTC
D: TRBD2; V: TRBV24-1; size: few; J: TRBJ2-5; CDR3: CATSDVTSGVLQETQYF; DNA: TGTGCCACCAGTGATGTAACTAGCGGGGTACTACAAGAGACCCAGTACTTC
D: NA; V: TRBV29-1; size: many; J: TRBJ2-2; CDR3: CSVTGGVNTGELFF; DNA: TGCAGCGTTACTGGCGGGGTGAACACCGGGGAGCTGTTTTTT
D: NA; V: TRBV7-2; size: NA; J: TRBJ2-4; CDR3: CASSLVAQGTTKNIQYF; DNA: TGTGCCAGCAGCTTAGTGGCCCAGGGGACGACCAAAAACATTCAGTACTTC
D: TRBD2; V: TRBV10-3; size: many; J: TRBJ2-6; CDR3: CAAESGGLTSGANVLTF; DNA: TGTGCCGCGGAGTCGGGGGGTTTGACCTCTGGGGCCAACGTCCTGACTTTC
D: NA; V: TRBV23-1; size: once; J: TRBJ2-3; CDR3: CASKPFGDTQYF; DNA: TGCGCCAGCAAGCCTTTCGGGGATACGCAGTATTTT
D: TRBD2; V: TRBV9; size: many; J: TRBJ2-5; CDR3: CASSVVSGGQETQYF; DNA: TGTGCCAGCAGCGTAGTTAGCGGGGGCCAAGAGACCCAGTACTTC
D: NA; V: TRBV11-1; size: NA; J: TRBJ2-5; CDR3: CASSLAQWETQYF; DNA: TGTGCCAGCAGCTTAGCGCAATGGGAGACCCAGTACTTC
D: TRBD1; V: TRBV28; size: few; J: TRBJ2-3; CDR3: CASSLPGQGPDTQYF; DNA: TGTGCCAGCAGTTTACCGGGACAGGGACCAGATACGCAGTATTTT
D: NA; V: TRBV6-1; size: NA; J: TRBJ1-4; CDR3: CASSASGRDNEKLFF; DNA: TGTGCCAGCAGTGCCTCGGGCAGGGATAATGAAAAACTGTTTTTT